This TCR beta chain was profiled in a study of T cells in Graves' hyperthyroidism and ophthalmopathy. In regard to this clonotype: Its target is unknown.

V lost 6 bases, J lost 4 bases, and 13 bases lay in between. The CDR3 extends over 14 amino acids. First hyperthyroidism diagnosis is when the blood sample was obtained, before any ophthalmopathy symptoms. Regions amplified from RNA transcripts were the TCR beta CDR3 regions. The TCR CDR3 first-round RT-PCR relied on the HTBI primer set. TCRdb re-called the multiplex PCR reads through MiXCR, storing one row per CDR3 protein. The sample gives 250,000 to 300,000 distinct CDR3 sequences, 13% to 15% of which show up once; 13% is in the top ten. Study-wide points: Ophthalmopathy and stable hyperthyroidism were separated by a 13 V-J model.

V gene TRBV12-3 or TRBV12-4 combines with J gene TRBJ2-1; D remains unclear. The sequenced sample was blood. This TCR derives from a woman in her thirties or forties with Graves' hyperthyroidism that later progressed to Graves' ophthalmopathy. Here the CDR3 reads CASRFPGKYNEQFF. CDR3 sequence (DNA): TGTGCCAGCAGGTTTCCGGGCAAATACAATGAGCAGTTCTTC.